Listed below are T cell receptor beta chains from one sample, sequenced in a study of immune evolution from preneoplasia to lung adenocarcinoma. TCRdb's table, derived via immunoSEQ multiplex PCR, lists solely in-frame clones and lacks some. The sample yields 1,600 or so clones, around 20% seen once. Sequencing input: FFPE invasive lung adenocarcinoma tissue. Source of these receptors: a person aged 50 to 70 with lung adenocarcinoma. CDR3s include the opening cysteine and the closing phenylalanine or tryptophan. A D gene is named only where the DNA matches it firmly. Not all rows give a size; the values are once, few, many and, for expanded clones, a class.

cdr3_nt cdr3_aa d_call j_call v_call cdr3_length clone_size
TGTGCCAGCAGCTCAGGGTTTTTGAGCACAGATACGCAGTATTTT CASSSGFLSTDTQYF . TRBJ2-3 TRBV27 15 .
TGCGCCAGCAGCCAAGAGGGGGGGCGAGGGACCCAGTACTTC CASSQEGGRGTQYF . TRBJ2-5 TRBV4-1 14 .
TGTGCCAGCAGTTTATCTCGGTCCAGCAATCAGCCCCAGCATTTT CASSLSRSSNQPQHF . TRBJ1-5 TRBV27 15 few
TGTGCCAGCAGCGTAGACCCCGGGCGGGAGCTGTTTTTT CASSVDPGRELFF . TRBJ2-2 TRBV9 13 once
TGCAGCGTTGCGCAGGGACTATCGGGCTATGGCTACACCTTC CSVAQGLSGYGYTF . TRBJ1-2 TRBV29-1 14 .
TGTGCCAGCAGCTTAGGCATTGGTGGACTAGCGGACAATGAGCAGTTCTTC CASSLGIGGLADNEQFF TRBD2 TRBJ2-1 TRBV11-3 17 few
TGTGCCAGCAGAGAAGAAGCGGGACAGGTTAATCAGCCCCAGCATTTT CASREEAGQVNQPQHF TRBD1 TRBJ1-5 TRBV6-1 16 few
TGTGCCATCAGTTGGGGGCCGGGTCCCTACGAGCAGTACTTC CAISWGPGPYEQYF . TRBJ2-7 TRBV10-3 14 .
TGTGCCTGGAGGCTACCGAAGGGTAACACCGGGGAGCTGTTTTTT CAWRLPKGNTGELFF . TRBJ2-2 TRBV30 15 few
TGTGCCAGCAGCAGTGGGACAGGGTTTGGTGGCTACACCTTC CASSSGTGFGGYTF TRBD1 TRBJ1-2 TRBV5-5 14 .
TGTGCCAGTAGTATAGATCCGACGCGGACGGCGACCGCTGAAAAACTGTTTTTT CASSIDPTRTATAEKLFF . TRBJ1-4 TRBV19 18 .
TGTGCCTGGAGTCCTATAGGGTTTGGTACTGAAGCTTTCTTT CAWSPIGFGTEAFF . TRBJ1-1 TRBV30 14 few
TGTGCCAGCAGCTCACAGGGGTCGGATACGCAGTATTTT CASSSQGSDTQYF TRBD1 TRBJ2-3 TRBV7-3 13 few
TGTGCCGTGTCGAGGGCTAGCGGGGGCAATGAGCAGTTCTTC CAVSRASGGNEQFF TRBD2 TRBJ2-1 TRBV27 14 few
TGTGCCAGCAGTTCGACAGGGAGTGGAGGCTATGGCTACACCTTC CASSSTGSGGYGYTF TRBD1 TRBJ1-2 TRBV6-5 15 few
TGCGCCAGCAGCTTGAGTGCGGGAGCGGGGGTGGATGAGCAGTTCTTC CASSLSAGAGVDEQFF TRBD2 TRBJ2-1 TRBV5-1 16 few
TGCGCCGTACACCCGATCCGGCGCGGGGCTCAGCCCCAGCATTTT CAVHPIRRGAQPQHF . TRBJ1-5 TRBV5-1 15 few
TGTGCCAGTAGTATGGGGCCGAATCAGCCCCAGCATTTT CASSMGPNQPQHF . TRBJ1-5 TRBV19 13 few
TGCGCCAGCAGCCCAAGGGTGGGGGATGAGCAGTTCTTC CASSPRVGDEQFF . TRBJ2-1 TRBV4-1 13 large
TGTGCCAGCAGCTTGCAAAAAGGGGAGGGCTACACCTTC CASSLQKGEGYTF . TRBJ1-2 TRBV5-6 13 .
TGTGCCAGCAGCCCCGTCCCCGCAGGGGCAGATACGCAGTATTTT CASSPVPAGADTQYF . TRBJ2-3 TRBV11-2 15 .
TGTGCCAGCAGTCTGTCACAGCCTAATCAGCCCCAGCATTTT CASSLSQPNQPQHF . TRBJ1-5 TRBV7-8 14 .
TGTGCCATTCAACTTAACAATGAGCAGTTCTTC CAIQLNNEQFF . TRBJ2-1 TRBV10-3 11 few
TGTGCCAGCAGCTTGGTCGCAGGGACCCAGTACTTC CASSLVAGTQYF . TRBJ2-5 TRBV5-6 12 .
TGTGCCAGCGGGGGACAGGGAGTTGACACCGGGGAGCTGTTTTTT CASGGQGVDTGELFF TRBD1 TRBJ2-2 TRBV2 15 .
TGCGCCAGCAGCCAAGAGACATACAATGAGCAGTTCTTC CASSQETYNEQFF . TRBJ2-1 TRBV4-1 13 few
TGTGCCAGCAGTCCCCGGACTAGCGCTATGGAGACCCAGTACTTC CASSPRTSAMETQYF TRBD2 TRBJ2-5 TRBV2 15 .
TGTGCCAGCAGTTACGCCCGACACGTCCCTGGGGCCAACGTCCTGACTTTC CASSYARHVPGANVLTF . TRBJ2-6 TRBV27 17 .
TGTGCCAGCAGTTCGGGGCAAGACGAGCAGTACTTC CASSSGQDEQYF . TRBJ2-7 TRBV2 12 large
TGTGCCAGTAGTAGTGCCGGAACCAATCAGCCCCAGCATTTT CASSSAGTNQPQHF . TRBJ1-5 TRBV19 14 few
TGCAGCGTTGAAGATCTTCGGAGCGGGAGCTATGGCTACACCTTC CSVEDLRSGSYGYTF . TRBJ1-2 TRBV29-1 15 few
TGTGCCAGCAGCCCTCGGACAGACTCCTACGAGCAGTACTTC CASSPRTDSYEQYF . TRBJ2-7 TRBV11-3 14 few
TGTGCCAGCAGTTACTACCGTAGCGGGAGTACAGATACGCAGTATTTT CASSYYRSGSTDTQYF TRBD2 TRBJ2-3 TRBV6-5 16 large
TGTGCCAGCAGGAAAACCTCCGGGACAGCTAACTATGGCTACACCTTC CASRKTSGTANYGYTF TRBD1 TRBJ1-2 TRBV11-2 16 few
TGTGCCAGCAGCACCGGGGATAGCGGAGGGCAAGAGACCCAGTACTTC CASSTGDSGGQETQYF . TRBJ2-5 TRBV4-2 16 .
TGTGCCTGGAGAGAGGACAGCCACAATGAGCAGTTCTTC CAWREDSHNEQFF . TRBJ2-1 TRBV30 13 few
TGTGCCAGCAGCCCCGGCGGATTTGAGCAGTTCTTC CASSPGGFEQFF . TRBJ2-1 TRBV14 12 few
TGTGCCACCGGGACCCCGGGCACCGGGGAGCTGTTTTTT CATGTPGTGELFF . TRBJ2-2 TRBV7-7 13 .
TGTGCCAGCATATGGCAAGGTCGGAATGAGCAGTTCTTC CASIWQGRNEQFF . TRBJ2-1 TRBV5-6 13 .
TGTGCCAGCAGCTTGGGGACAGGGGGCAGGGTTGGTGGCTACACCTTC CASSLGTGGRVGGYTF TRBD1 TRBJ1-2 TRBV5-8 16 .
TGCGCCAGCAGCCGGGCACCGGGAGGGGACACTGAAGCTTTCTTT CASSRAPGGDTEAFF . TRBJ1-1 TRBV4-1 15 .
TGTGCCAGCAGTTGGTCCGGATATCAGCCCCAGCATTTT CASSWSGYQPQHF . TRBJ1-5 TRBV6-5 13 .
TGCGCCAGCAGTGATACAGGGATACATGGCTACACCTTC CASSDTGIHGYTF . TRBJ1-2 TRBV10-2 13 .
TGTGCCACTATTCCCAGGGAGAACACTGAAGCTTTCTTT CATIPRENTEAFF . TRBJ1-1 TRBV19 13 few
TGTGCCAGCAGTGTAGGGGTCTACGAGCAGTACTTC CASSVGVYEQYF . TRBJ2-7 TRBV25-1 12 .
TGCAGCGTTCTTTTCCGGGACGAGCAGTACTTC CSVLFRDEQYF . TRBJ2-7 TRBV29-1 11 .
TGTGCCAGCAGCGAAAAACAGGGAGCGAAGACCCAGTACTTC CASSEKQGAKTQYF . TRBJ2-5 TRBV5-4 14 few
TGTGCCAGCAGGGACATATATAGCAATCAGCCCCAGCATTTT CASRDIYSNQPQHF . TRBJ1-5 TRBV28 14 large
TGTGCCAGCAGTTTCCTAAACACCGGGGAGCTGTTTTTT CASSFLNTGELFF . TRBJ2-2 TRBV28 13 .
TGTGCCAGCAGTTTGTTCTCTGGGGCCAACGTCCTGACTTTC CASSLFSGANVLTF . TRBJ2-6 TRBV6-5 14 .
TGTGCCAGCACCTCCAGCGGGGGTGGAAAACTGTTTTTT CASTSSGGGKLFF . TRBJ1-4 TRBV6-5 13 .
TGTGCCAGCAGCGACCGGACTAGCGGGACGCGGAATGAGCAGTTCTTC CASSDRTSGTRNEQFF TRBD2 TRBJ2-1 TRBV7-2 16 .
TGTGCCAACCCCCCCAACCGGGACATTCCTTACGAGCAGTACTTC CANPPNRDIPYEQYF . TRBJ2-7 TRBV2 15 few
TGTGCCAGCAGCCGGGAGACTAGCGGCTCCTACGAGCAGTACTTC CASSRETSGSYEQYF TRBD2 TRBJ2-7 TRBV4-2 15 few